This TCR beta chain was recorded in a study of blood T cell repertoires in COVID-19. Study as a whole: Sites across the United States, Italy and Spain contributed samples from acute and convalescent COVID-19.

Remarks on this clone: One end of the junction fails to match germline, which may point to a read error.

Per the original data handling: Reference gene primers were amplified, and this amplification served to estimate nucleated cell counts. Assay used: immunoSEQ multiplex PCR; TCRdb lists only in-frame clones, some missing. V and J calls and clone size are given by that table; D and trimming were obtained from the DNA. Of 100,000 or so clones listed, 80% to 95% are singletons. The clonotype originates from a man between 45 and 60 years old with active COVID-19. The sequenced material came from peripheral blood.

CDR3: CASSLEDRPGTKYF. The CDR3 DNA sequence: TGTGCCAGCAGCTTAGAGGACAGGCCAGGGACCAAGTACTTC. The chain links TRBV11-3 to TRBJ2-5, with 7 bases identical to TRBD1. In germline, CDR1 is SGHNT, CDR2 YENEEA. The CDR3 totals 14 residues.